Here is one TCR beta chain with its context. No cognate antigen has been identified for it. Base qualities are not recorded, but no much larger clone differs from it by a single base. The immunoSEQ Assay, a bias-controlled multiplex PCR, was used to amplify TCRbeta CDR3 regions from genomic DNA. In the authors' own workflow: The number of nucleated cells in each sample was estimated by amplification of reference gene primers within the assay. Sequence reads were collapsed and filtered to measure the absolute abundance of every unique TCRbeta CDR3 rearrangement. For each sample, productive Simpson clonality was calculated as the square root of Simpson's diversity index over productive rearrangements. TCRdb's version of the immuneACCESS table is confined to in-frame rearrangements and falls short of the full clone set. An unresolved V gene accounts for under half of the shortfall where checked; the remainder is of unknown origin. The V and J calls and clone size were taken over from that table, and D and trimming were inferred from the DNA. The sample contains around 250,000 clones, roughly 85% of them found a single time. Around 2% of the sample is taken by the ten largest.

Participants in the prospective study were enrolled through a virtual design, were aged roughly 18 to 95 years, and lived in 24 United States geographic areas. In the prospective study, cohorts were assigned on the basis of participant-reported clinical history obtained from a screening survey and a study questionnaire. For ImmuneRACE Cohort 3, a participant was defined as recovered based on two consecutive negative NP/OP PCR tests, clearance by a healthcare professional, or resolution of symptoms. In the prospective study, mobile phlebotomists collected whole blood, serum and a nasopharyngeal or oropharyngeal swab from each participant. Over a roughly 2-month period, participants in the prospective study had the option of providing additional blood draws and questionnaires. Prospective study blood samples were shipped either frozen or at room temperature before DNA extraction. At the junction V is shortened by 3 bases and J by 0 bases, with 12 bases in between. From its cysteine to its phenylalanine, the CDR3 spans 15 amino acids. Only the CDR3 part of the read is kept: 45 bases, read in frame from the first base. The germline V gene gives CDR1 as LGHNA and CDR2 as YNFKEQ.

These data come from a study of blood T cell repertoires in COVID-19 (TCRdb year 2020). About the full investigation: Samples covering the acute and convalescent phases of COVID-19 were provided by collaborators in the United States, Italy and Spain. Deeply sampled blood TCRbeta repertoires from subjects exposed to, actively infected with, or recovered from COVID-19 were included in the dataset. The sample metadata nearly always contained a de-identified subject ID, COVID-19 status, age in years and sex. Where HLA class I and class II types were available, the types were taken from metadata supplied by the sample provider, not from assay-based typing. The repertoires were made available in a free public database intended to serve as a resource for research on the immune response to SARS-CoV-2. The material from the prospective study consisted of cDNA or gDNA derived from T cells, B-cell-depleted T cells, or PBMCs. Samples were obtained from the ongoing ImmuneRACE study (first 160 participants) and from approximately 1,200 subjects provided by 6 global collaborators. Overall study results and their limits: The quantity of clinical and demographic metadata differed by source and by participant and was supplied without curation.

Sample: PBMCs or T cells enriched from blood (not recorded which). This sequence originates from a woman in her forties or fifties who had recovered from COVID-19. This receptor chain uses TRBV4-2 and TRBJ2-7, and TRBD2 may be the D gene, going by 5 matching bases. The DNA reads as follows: TGTGCCAGCAGCCATGGTGAGAGGGACTCCTACGAGCAGTACTTC. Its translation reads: CASSHGERDSYEQYF.